This TCR beta chain was documented in a study of OX40 agonist ivuxolimab in advanced cancers. The overall study: Ivuxolimab, an antibody that agonizes OX40 (CD134), was administered to the patients. Findings of the study overall: With doses of 0.1 to 3.0 mg/kg, CD4+ and CD8+ blood T cells had undergone clonal expansion by week 6. The antigens recognized by the expanded peripheral T cells, that is their antigen specificity, were not determined. CD8+ T cells (on average) carried more expanded clones than CD4+ T cells.

Generated by immunoSEQ multiplex PCR, the TCRdb table keeps only in-frame clones and is missing some. This sample carries over 50,000 clones, about 82% of them seen once, and the ten largest clones take 3% to 4.5%. Germline assignment: CDR1 SGHVS and CDR2 FQNEAQ. CDR3 length: 11 amino acids. V was pared by 4 bases and J by 10 bases, with 11 bases between. With respect to this clone: Antigen unknown.

The clonotype comes from an adult with an advanced solid tumor such as melanoma, head and neck, liver or kidney cancer. This chain joins TRBV7-8 and TRBJ2-7; unclear D gene. The sequenced sample was CD4+ or CD8+ T cells sorted from blood, obtained in a trial of the OX40 agonist ivuxolimab. The chain's CDR3 is CASSSGWSQYF. The CDR3 coding sequence is TGTGCCAGCAGCTCAGGTTGGAGCCAGTACTTC.